A single sample gave rise to the 22 T cell receptor beta chains below, sequenced in a study of Ad26.COV2.S vaccination and SARS-CoV-2 variants. Sample treatment: about 20 received Ad26.COV2.S at low or high dose, single or two shots; about 5 received placebo; per-sample allocation not given. Following the first vaccine or placebo injection, samples were taken on day 63. Repertoires were generated with immunoSEQ multiplex PCR, while TCRdb's copy carries only in-frame clones and drops some. The sample lists approximately 450,000 clones; 80% to 95% were seen once. The specimen comprised peripheral blood, sampled in a trial of Ad26.COV2.S vaccine versus placebo. These TCRs come from a person between 18 and 60 years old who received the Ad26.COV2.S COVID-19 vaccine or a placebo.

This clone is a singleton in its sample. The genes are TRBV7-9 and TRBJ2-2; D gene unclear. Between the trimmed V and J ends, which lost 5 bases and 7 bases, there was a span of 11 bases. The CDR3 runs 13 residues. CDR1 is SEHNR, CDR2 FQNEAQ, per germline (reference sequence). CDR3 DNA: TGTGCCAGCAGCGGGGATCTCATCGGGGAGCTGTTTTTT. Encoded protein: CASSGDLIGELFF. The full variable domain, completed using reference TRBV7-9 and TRBJ2-2, is DTGVSQNPRHKITKRGQNVTFRCDPISEHNRLYWYRQTLGQGPEFLTYFQNEAQLEKSRLLSDRFSAERPKGSFSTLEIQRTEQGDSAMYLCASSGDLIGELFFGEGSRLTVL.

The chain is built from TRBV28 and TRBJ2-2; D ambiguous. Trimming stripped 1 base from V and 1 base from J, with 4 bases between. The CDR3 loop spans 14 amino acids. Germline CDR1 and CDR2: MDHEN and SYDVKM. The CDR3 loop is CASSLFRNTGELFF. CDR3 DNA sequence: TGTGCCAGCAGTTTATTCCGGAACACCGGGGAGCTGTTTTTT.

In the case of this clone: Other DNA sequences in this specimen translate into the identical CDR3. The chain employs TRBV7-2 and TRBJ2-7; D remains unclear. This CDR3 has 14 residues. Trimming removed 1 base at V and 0 bases at J, with 7 bases between. The germline CDR1 and CDR2 sequences are SGHTA and FQGNSA. CDR3 sequence reads: CASSLGPPSYEQYF. CDR3 coding DNA: TGTGCCAGCAGCTTAGGGCCCCCCTCCTACGAGCAGTACTTC. The variable domain in full, with the rest retrieved from reference TRBV7-2 and TRBJ2-7, is GAGVSQSPSNKVTEKGKDVELRCDPISGHTALYWYRQSLGQGLEFLIYFQGNSAPDKSGLPSDRFSAERTGGSVSTLTIQRTQQEDSAVYLCASSLGPPSYEQYFGPGTRLTVT.

The rearrangement uses TRBV6-5 and TRBJ2-3; 7 positions agree with TRBD2. Per the germline V gene, CDR1 is MNHEY and CDR2 is SVGAGI. V gave up 2 bases and J gave up 6 bases; unmatched junction bases: 2. The CDR3 is 13 residues long. DNA for the CDR3: TGTGCCAGCAGTTACAAAGCGGGGGATACGCAGTATTTT. It encodes CASSYKAGDTQYF.

The rearrangement joins TRBV6-5 to TRBJ1-2; D is uncertain. The CDR3 loop spans 13 amino acids. Germline-derived CDR1 and CDR2 are MNHEY and SVGAGI. V was clipped by 3 bases and J by 7 bases, with 12 bases between them. The CDR3 sequence: CASSYTRVGGYTF. The DNA of the CDR3 is TGTGCCAGCAGTTATACTAGGGTCGGTGGCTACACCTTC.

V usage is TRBV19 and J usage is TRBJ2-7, with 8 positions matching TRBD2. CDR1 LNHDA and CDR2 SQIVND come from the germline V gene (reference sequence). The CDR3 runs to 15 residues. With 3 bases clipped from V and 7 bases from J, the junction kept 11 bases outside the gene matches. The DNA for the CDR3 is TGTGCCAGTAGTATGAGCTTTAGCGGGGTCCGGGAGCAGTACTTC. Translated: CASSMSFSGVREQYF. Full variable domain (outside the CDR3, taken from reference TRBV19 and TRBJ2-7): DGGITQSPKYLFRKEGQNVTLSCEQNLNHDAMYWYRQDPGQGLRLIYYSQIVNDFQKGDIAEGYSVSREKKESFPLTVTSAQKNPTAFYLCASSMSFSGVREQYFGPGTRLTVT.

The chain links TRBV3-1 (or the pseudogene TRBV3-2) to TRBJ2-7, with TRBD2 identical over 10 bases. Germline CDR1 and CDR2: LGHDT and YNNKEL (reference sequence). J lost 3 bases, V lost 1 base, and 12 bases had no gene match. CDR3 length: 18 amino acids. As DNA, the CDR3 is TGTGCCAGCAGCCAAGGGATACTAGAGCGGGAGGGCCTCTACGAGCAGTACTTC. This encodes CASSQGILEREGLYEQYF.

As regards this clone: The sample has other DNA sequences that encode this CDR3 too. The chain joins TRBV20-1 to TRBJ2-7; D gene unclear. V was trimmed by 0 bases and J by 3 bases, leaving 3 bases between them. CDR1 and CDR2 from the germline V gene are DFQATT and SNEGSKA (reference sequence). This CDR3 has 11 residues. CDR3 residues: CSARDGYEQYF. The CDR3 DNA reads as TGCAGTGCTAGAGACGGCTACGAGCAGTACTTC.

The chain has TRBV30 and TRBJ2-5, with 12 bases identical to TRBD1. V gave up 5 bases and J gave up 5 bases; unmatched junction bases: 3. Germline V CDR1 and CDR2: GTSNPN, SVGIG (reference sequence). CDR3 length equals 13 residues. CDR3 amino acids: CAWGTGGAETQYF. The CDR3 DNA sequence: TGTGCCTGGGGGACAGGGGGCGCGGAGACCCAGTACTTC.

This clone was picked up one time. The chain carries TRBV30 and TRBJ2-1, with 10 bases aligning to TRBD2. With 2 bases clipped from V and 3 bases from J, the junction kept 10 bases outside the gene matches. The CDR3 length is 17 residues. CDR1 GTSNPN and CDR2 SVGIG come from the germline V gene (reference sequence). The CDR3 is CAWSHPASGGLYNEQFF. CDR3 DNA sequence: TGTGCCTGGAGTCACCCGGCTAGCGGGGGTCTCTACAATGAGCAGTTCTTC.

The rearrangement joins TRBV5-5 to TRBJ1-1; tentative D call: TRBD1 (5 bases). CDR3 size: 15 residues. The germline V gene has CDR1 SGHKS and CDR2 YYEKEE (reference sequence). Trimming took off 3 bases at V and 7 bases at J, with 19 bases between the two ends. Here the CDR3 DNA reads TGTGCCAGCAGCTCGGCGGGACGGGAGAGGAATGAAGCTTTCTTT. Protein: CASSSAGRERNEAFF. Together with reference TRBV5-5 and TRBJ1-1, the CDR3 gives the full variable domain: DAGVTQSPTHLIKTRGQQVTLRCSPISGHKSVSWYQQVLGQGPQFIFQYYEKEERGRGNFPDRFSARQFPNYSSELNVNALLLGDSALYLCASSSAGRERNEAFFGQGTRLTVV.

The chain recombines TRBV6-5 with TRBJ1-2; no clear D. Germline V lookup: CDR1 MNHEY, CDR2 SVGAGI. The ends were cut back, 0 bases at V and 5 bases at J, with 10 bases in the middle. CDR3 length: 14 amino acids. CDR3: CASSYSSAGYGYTF. DNA of the CDR3: TGTGCCAGCAGTTACTCGTCCGCCGGATATGGCTACACCTTC.

The rearrangement joins TRBV18 to TRBJ1-4; D is uncertain. The CDR3 is made up of 14 amino acids. CDR1 is KGHSH and CDR2 is LQKENI in the germline V gene. The V and J ends lost 2 bases and 12 bases respectively, with 16 bases between them. CDR3 amino acids: CASSPKNTALELFF. The DNA of the CDR3 is TGTGCCAGCTCACCAAAGAACACGGCCCTGGAACTGTTTTTT.

V gene TRBV7-2 combines with J gene TRBJ2-1; no clear D. Germline values: CDR1 SGHTA, CDR2 FQGNSA. With 4 bases removed from V and 8 bases from J, the gap between germline ends came to 15 bases. The CDR3 extends over 14 amino acids. This chain's CDR3 is CASSSGPLFDEQFF. The CDR3 DNA sequence: TGTGCCAGCAGCTCCGGACCTCTCTTTGATGAGCAGTTCTTC.

The chain joins TRBV6-2 or TRBV6-3 to TRBJ2-2; perhaps TRBD2 as D (5 bases). CDR1 is MNHEY and CDR2 is SVGEGT in the germline V gene. The CDR3 covers 13 residues. V gave up 2 bases and J gave up 5 bases, with 6 bases separating them. As DNA, the CDR3 is TGTGCCAGCAGTTACGACTATACCGGGGAGCTGTTTTTT. This sequence encodes CASSYDYTGELFF.

V is TRBV7-3 and J is TRBJ2-1; D remains unclear. Germline lookup yields CDR1 SGHTA and CDR2 FQGTGA. This CDR3 spans 15 amino acids. Trimming removed 0 bases at V and 1 base at J, with 7 bases between. CDR3 sequence reads: CASSLTGRSYNEQFF. Here the CDR3 DNA reads TGTGCCAGCAGCTTAACGGGTAGATCCTACAATGAGCAGTTCTTC.

The V and J genes are TRBV19 and TRBJ1-2; no clear D. V was trimmed by 5 bases and J by 0 bases, leaving 4 bases between them. CDR3 size: 12 residues. Looked up from germline, CDR1 is LNHDA and CDR2 is SQIVND (reference sequence). For the CDR3, the DNA is TGTGCCAGTAGTCCTCCTAACTATGGCTACACCTTC. This sequence encodes CASSPPNYGYTF.

V usage is TRBV11-3 and J usage is TRBJ2-3; 12 bases agree with TRBD2. The germline gives CDR1 SGHNT, CDR2 YENEEA. With V trimmed by 5 bases and J by 3 bases, 3 bases remained unmatched. The CDR3 is 15 amino acids. The DNA for the CDR3 is TGTGCCAGCAGCCTCCTAGCGGGAGGGACAGATACGCAGTATTTT. Translation: CASSLLAGGTDTQYF. Full variable domain (outside the CDR3, taken from reference TRBV11-3 and TRBJ2-3): EAGVVQSPRYKIIEKKQPVAFWCNPISGHNTLYWYLQNLGQGPELLIRYENEEAVDDSQLPKDRFSAERLKGVDSTLKIQPAELGDSAVYLCASSLLAGGTDTQYFGPGTRLTVL.

This chain uses TRBV12-3 or TRBV12-4 with TRBJ2-7, with D hard to call. CDR3 size: 13 residues. Trimming took 6 bases from V and 1 from J, leaving 10 bases between them. CDR3 loop: CASRPASSYEQYF. CDR3 nucleotide sequence: TGTGCCAGCAGACCCGCGTCTTCCTACGAGCAGTACTTC.

The chain recombines TRBV30 with TRBJ2-7; the D is unclear. Trimming took off 2 bases at V and 3 bases at J, with 11 bases between the two ends. The CDR3 length is 13 residues. Looked up from germline, CDR1 is GTSNPN and CDR2 is SVGIG (reference sequence). CDR3 residues: CAWSSTEYYEQYF. The CDR3 DNA reads TGTGCCTGGAGTTCTACGGAATACTACGAGCAGTACTTC. Supplemented by reference TRBV30 and TRBJ2-7, the full variable domain reads SQTIHQWPATLVQPVGSPLSLECTVEGTSNPNLYWYRQAAGRGLQLLFYSVGIGQISSEVPQNLSASRPQDRQFILSSKKLLLSDSGFYLCAWSSTEYYEQYFGPGTRLTVT.

The CDR3: CASSTRDGNTEAFF. In DNA, the CDR3 is TGTGCCAGCAGTACCCGGGACGGGAACACTGAAGCTTTCTTT. The chain recombines TRBV7-9 with TRBJ1-1, with D perhaps matching TRBD1 (5 bases). The CDR3 is 14 amino acids. V gave up 6 bases and J gave up 1 base, with 12 bases separating them. In germline, CDR1 is SEHNR, CDR2 FQNEAQ (reference sequence).

V gene TRBV27 combines with J gene TRBJ1-2; D uncertain. V was shortened by 6 bases and J by 6 bases, with 14 bases between the two germline ends. CDR3 size: 13 residues. Looked up from germline, CDR1 is MNHEY and CDR2 is SMNVEV (reference sequence). The CDR3 nucleotides read TGTGCCAGCAGACCGTCGGGTACTGATGGCTACACCTTC. Residues: CASRPSGTDGYTF.